The 31 T cell receptor beta chains in this list originate from one sample, sequenced in a study of shared clonotypes between healthy human individuals. The assay was immunoSEQ multiplex PCR, and TCRdb's table has in-frame clones only and misses some. The sample lists some 1.5 million clones; over 95% were seen once. The sample consisted of naive CD4+ T cells sorted from blood. As for subset: CD45RA+ positively selected. Receptors were obtained from a man aged 25-45 years in good health.

The V gene is TRBV21-1, the J gene TRBJ1-1. TRBV21-1 is listed as a pseudogene. The CDR3 is 15 amino acids. The CDR3 DNA reads TGTGCCAGCAGCAAAGATCGCCGCACCTACACTGAAGCTTTCTTT. Translation: CASSKDRRTYTEAFF.

V usage is TRBV7-2 and J usage is TRBJ1-2, with 8 bases lining up with TRBD1. Germline assignment: CDR1 SGHTA and CDR2 FQGNSA. The CDR3 length is 13 residues. The V segment lost 5 bases and the J segment 8 bases; nucleotides outside the gene matches: 7. This chain's CDR3 is CASSAGQGGGYTF. CDR3 sequence (DNA): TGTGCCAGCAGCGCCGGACAGGGCGGAGGCTACACCTTC.

V and J are TRBV19 and TRBJ1-5; maybe TRBD1 (5 bases). Germline assignment: CDR1 LNHDA and CDR2 SQIVND (reference sequence). Trimming pared 3 bases from V and 5 bases from J, leaving 17 bases between. CDR3 length equals 16 residues. The CDR3 loop reads CASSMEVGVRHQPQHF. For the CDR3, the DNA is TGTGCCAGTAGTATGGAAGTGGGGGTGAGGCATCAGCCCCAGCATTTT.

This chain connects TRBV9 to TRBJ2-7, with D tentatively TRBD1 or TRBD2 (6 bases each). This CDR3 is 16 amino acids long. The germline V gene encodes CDR1 SGDLS and CDR2 YYNGEE. Deletions cut 4 bases from V and 0 bases from J, with 17 bases between. The CDR3 loop is CASSRQAGRRSYEQYF. In DNA, the CDR3 is TGTGCCAGCAGCAGACAGGCGGGACGTCGCTCCTACGAGCAGTACTTC.

Of note for this clone: The junction and the germline gene differ at one end; a read error may be behind it. The CDR3: CASSDTRDRDQETQYF. The DNA for the CDR3 is TGTGCCAGCAGTGACACCCGTGACAGGGACCAGGAGACCCAGTACTTC. The J gene is TRBJ2-5, the V gene TRBV6-1, with TRBD1 matching over 7 bases. The CDR3 covers 16 residues. CDR1 is MNHNS and CDR2 is SASEGT in the germline V gene.

The chain has TRBV2 and TRBJ1-2; D remains ambiguous. Trimming pared 0 bases from V and 8 bases from J, leaving 16 bases between. Germline loops: CDR1 SNHLY, CDR2 FYNNEI. This CDR3 is built from 15 residues. CDR3 loop: CASSEAWEGIGGYTF. The CDR3 DNA reads TGTGCCAGCAGTGAAGCGTGGGAGGGAATAGGGGGCTACACCTTC. Full variable domain (outside the CDR3, taken from reference TRBV2 and TRBJ1-2): EPEVTQTPSHQVTQMGQEVILRCVPISNHLYFYWYRQILGQKVEFLVSFYNNEISEKSEIFDDQFSVERPDGSNFTLKIRSTKLEDSAMYFCASSEAWEGIGGYTFGSGTRLTVV.

V usage is TRBV28 and J usage is TRBJ2-7; 10 positions agree with TRBD2. The CDR3 is 15 residues long. V dropped 6 bases and J dropped 2; count of bases not matched to a gene: 7. Germline values: CDR1 MDHEN, CDR2 SYDVKM. In nucleotides, the CDR3 is TGTGCCAGCAGCCGGTGGACTAGCGGTCCCTACGAGCAGTACTTC. It yields the protein CASSRWTSGPYEQYF. Full variable domain (missing parts from reference TRBV28 and TRBJ2-7): DVKVTQSSRYLVKRTGEKVFLECVQDMDHENMFWYRQDPGLGLRLIYFSYDVKMKEKGDIPEGYSVSREKKERFSLILESASTNQTSMYLCASSRWTSGPYEQYFGPGTRLTVT.

The genes are TRBV10-1 and TRBJ2-3; D uncertain. The CDR3 is made up of 15 amino acids. Germline V gene sequence: CDR1 WNHNN, CDR2 SYGVQD (reference sequence). The V gene lost 3 bases and the J gene lost 3 bases, with 13 bases spanning the gap. The CDR3 here is CASSDGRSPTDTQYF. As DNA, the CDR3 is TGCGCCAGCAGTGACGGCAGGTCCCCGACAGATACGCAGTATTTT.

The DNA of the CDR3 is TGTGCCAGCAGCTCGGGAGCACTCTCCTACGAGCAGTACTTC. Residues: CASSSGALSYEQYF. The rearrangement uses TRBV5-4 and TRBJ2-7, with D maybe TRBD2 (6 bases). Trimming cost V 3 bases and J 0 bases, with 10 bases left between them. The CDR3 is made up of 14 amino acids. Germline CDR1 SGHNT, CDR2 YYREEE (reference sequence).

The chain recombines TRBV11-2 with TRBJ2-7; the D is unclear. Germline loops: CDR1 SGHAT, CDR2 FQNNGV. The germline V and J ends were trimmed by 0 bases and 3 bases, with 6 bases remaining between them. The CDR3 totals 13 residues. CDR3 DNA: TGTGCCAGCAGCTTAGATATAAGCTACGAGCAGTACTTC. Translating gives CASSLDISYEQYF.

The chain joins TRBV5-1 to TRBJ2-6; 8 positions match TRBD1. The CDR3 length is 17 residues. The V gene's germline CDR1 is SGHRS and CDR2 YFSETQ. V lost 4 bases, J lost 2 bases, and 8 bases stayed unmatched. CDR3 region: CASSEDRVAAGANVLTF. CDR3 DNA: TGCGCCAGCAGCGAGGACAGGGTTGCGGCTGGGGCCAACGTCCTGACTTTC. The whole variable domain, remainder taken from reference TRBV5-1 and TRBJ2-6, is KAGVTQTPRYLIKTRGQQVTLSCSPISGHRSVSWYQQTPGQGLQFLFEYFSETQRNKGNFPGRFSGRQFSNSRSEMNVSTLELGDSALYLCASSEDRVAAGANVLTFGAGSRLTVL.

The J gene is TRBJ2-7, the V gene TRBV7-9; D not certain. V was cut by 2 bases and J by 6 bases, with 8 bases left in between. Germline lookup yields CDR1 SEHNR and CDR2 FQNEAQ (reference sequence). The CDR3 totals 12 residues. DNA of the CDR3: TGTGCCAGCAGCTTATCAGTGAGCGAGCAGTACTTC. Translation: CASSLSVSEQYF.

A remark on this clone: The identical CDR3 is also encoded by other nucleotide sequences in the sample. The chain combines TRBV5-4 with TRBJ2-2; 7 bases are shared with TRBD2. After removal of 0 bases from V and 2 bases from J, the junction contained 4 bases not matched to a gene. Germline assignment: CDR1 SGHNT and CDR2 YYREEE (reference sequence). The CDR3 is made up of 16 amino acids. This CDR3 is CASSLAGGGNTGELFF. The CDR3 region has the DNA TGTGCCAGCAGCTTGGCGGGCGGGGGAAACACCGGGGAGCTGTTTTTT.

The V call is TRBV6-6, the J call TRBJ2-2, with D perhaps given as TRBD1 or TRBD2 (7 bases each). The CDR3 runs to 15 residues. Germline CDR1 is MNHNY and CDR2 is SVGAGI (reference sequence). Between the trimmed V and J ends, which lost 2 bases and 4 bases, there was a span of 11 bases. The CDR3 spells CASSYTGEGTGELFF. In DNA form, the CDR3 reads TGTGCCAGCAGTTACACAGGGGAGGGCACCGGGGAGCTGTTTTTT.

The chain's CDR3 is CASSLLQSNEKLFF. The CDR3 DNA reads TGTGCCAGCAGCTTGCTACAGTCTAATGAAAAACTGTTTTTT. This chain joins TRBV5-5 and TRBJ1-4; D unclear. The V and J ends lost 1 base and 3 bases respectively, with 7 bases between them. This CDR3 comprises 14 residues. Germline V lookup: CDR1 SGHKS, CDR2 YYEKEE (reference sequence).

This sequence joins TRBV5-4 and TRBJ2-3; D is unclear. Germline CDR1 is SGHNT and CDR2 is YYREEE (reference sequence). With 3 bases removed from V and 5 bases from J, the gap between germline ends came to 10 bases. The CDR3 sequence is 13 residues long. CDR3 DNA sequence: TGTGCCAGCAGCTCACCGAGCCGAGATACGCAGTATTTT. It codes for CASSSPSRDTQYF.

V and J are TRBV7-9 and TRBJ2-1; tentatively, D is TRBD1 (6 bases). The germline CDR1 and CDR2 sequences are SEHNR and FQNEAQ (reference sequence). The CDR3 spans 13 residues. V lost 5 bases, J lost 5 bases, and 10 bases lay in between. The DNA of the CDR3 is TGTGCCAGCAGCCCTCAGGGGAACAATGAGCAGTTCTTC. This encodes CASSPQGNNEQFF.

Here the CDR3 DNA reads TGTGCCAGCAGTCCACGCAGTGGTAGTAGCAATCAGCCCCAGCATTTT. It is translated as CASSPRSGSSNQPQHF. The chain combines TRBV28 with TRBJ1-5; D is undetermined. The CDR3 covers 16 residues. Trimming took 5 bases from V and 0 from J, leaving 14 bases between them. Germline lookup yields CDR1 MDHEN and CDR2 SYDVKM.

V and J are TRBV2 and TRBJ2-2, with D maybe TRBD2 (5 bases). V gave up 9 bases and J gave up 4 bases, with 9 bases separating them. The CDR3 has 12 residues. Germline CDR1 and CDR2: SNHLY and FYNNEI. CDR3 loop: CASFEGTGELFF. The DNA of the CDR3 is TGTGCCAGTTTCGAGGGCACCGGGGAGCTGTTTTTT.

Details on this clone: Other DNA sequences in this specimen translate into the identical CDR3. The rearrangement joins TRBV27 to TRBJ2-7; D not resolved. CDR1 MNHEY and CDR2 SMNVEV come from the germline V gene (reference sequence). The CDR3 runs to 13 residues. The germline V and J ends were trimmed by 3 bases and 1 base, with 7 bases remaining between them. The CDR3 DNA reads TGTGCCAGCAGTTTTCTCAGGTCCTACGAGCAGTACTTC. It specifies CASSFLRSYEQYF.

The chain has TRBV30 and TRBJ2-5; the match to TRBD1 covers 10 bases. J was trimmed by 4 bases and V by 0 bases; bases with no gene match: 5. Per germline, CDR1 GTSNPN and CDR2 SVGIG (reference sequence). The CDR3 runs to 15 residues. The CDR3 region is CAWSVVTGGGETQYF. Written as DNA, the CDR3 is TGTGCCTGGAGTGTTGTGACAGGGGGCGGAGAGACCCAGTACTTC.

This chain links TRBV11-2 with TRBJ2-7, with TRBD2 identical over 7 bases. Per the germline V gene, CDR1 is SGHAT and CDR2 is FQNNGV. With 5 bases clipped from V and 0 bases from J, the junction kept 13 bases outside the gene matches. The CDR3 has 17 amino acids. CDR3 sequence reads: CASSGRLAGTSSYEQYF. CDR3 bases: TGTGCCAGCAGCGGCAGACTAGCTGGGACCAGCTCCTACGAGCAGTACTTC.

This clone was detected once. The chain links TRBV5-1 to TRBJ2-2, with 14 nucleotides matching TRBD2. V trimming: 8 bases; J trimming: 6 bases; junction bases outside the gene matches: 6. The germline V gene encodes CDR1 SGHRS and CDR2 YFSETQ. The CDR3 runs to 15 residues. The CDR3 is CASGPGLAGAGELFF. The CDR3, as DNA: TGCGCCAGTGGACCGGGACTAGCGGGAGCCGGGGAGCTGTTTTTT.

The chain employs TRBV10-3 and TRBJ1-1; 7 positions match TRBD1. The germline V gene encodes CDR1 ENHRY and CDR2 SYGVKD. The CDR3 runs to 12 residues. The junction had 1 base not matched to a gene; V was cut back by 5 bases and J by 4 bases. CDR3 sequence (DNA): TGTGCCATCAGTTCAGGGGGCACTGAAGCTTTCTTT. Its translation: CAISSGGTEAFF.

The V gene is TRBV5-3, the J gene TRBJ1-1; 10 positions agree with TRBD1. TRBV5-3 is an open reading frame whose function is uncertain. This CDR3 has 16 residues. With V trimmed by 0 bases and J by 7 bases, 9 bases remained unmatched. CDR3 DNA sequence: TGTGCCAGAAGCTTGGGAGGGGTGACAGGGGGCTATGAAGCTTTCTTT. Its protein product is CARSLGGVTGGYEAFF.

This clone showed up just once. V usage is TRBV27 and J usage is TRBJ2-4; 8 bases fit TRBD2. V was clipped by 5 bases and J by 1 base; unmatched bases: 7. Per the germline V gene, CDR1 is MNHEY and CDR2 is SMNVEV (reference sequence). There are 16 residues in the CDR3. The CDR3 here is CASSLTSVGAKNIQYF. Written as DNA, the CDR3 is TGTGCCAGCAGTCTGACTAGCGTTGGGGCCAAAAACATTCAGTACTTC.

The chain employs TRBV7-9 and TRBJ2-7; 10 positions match TRBD1. The germline gives CDR1 SEHNR, CDR2 FQNEAQ (reference sequence). After removal of 3 bases from V and 9 bases from J, the junction contained 5 bases not matched to a gene. The CDR3 contains 13 residues. CDR3 nucleotides: TGTGCCAGCAGCTTGGGACAGGGGTTCGGGCAGTACTTC. Its translation is CASSLGQGFGQYF.

J is TRBJ2-3 and V is TRBV6-6; D could derive from TRBD1 or TRBD2 (7 bases each). Germline CDR1 and CDR2: MNHNY and SVGAGI (reference sequence). Deletions cut 6 bases from V and 2 bases from J, with 15 bases between. This CDR3 is built from 15 residues. The CDR3 reads CASSPGGGYTDTQYF. The CDR3 coding sequence is TGTGCCAGCAGCCCAGGGGGGGGGTACACAGATACGCAGTATTTT.

The rearrangement links TRBV6-4 to TRBJ1-2, with TRBD1 identical over 8 bases. CDR1 and CDR2 from the germline V gene are MRHNA and SNTAGT. The CDR3 totals 15 residues. Losses at the gene ends were 5 bases for V and 6 bases for J; bases not matched to a gene: 11. CDR3 coding DNA: TGTGCCAGCAGTCAACAAGACAGGGGTGAGGATGGCTACACCTTC. This gives the protein CASSQQDRGEDGYTF.

The V call is TRBV5-4, the J call TRBJ2-1, with D unclear. CDR1 and CDR2 (germline): SGHNT, YYREEE (reference sequence). The CDR3 is made up of 16 amino acids. Trimming removed 0 bases from V and 0 bases from J, with 10 bases in between. In DNA form, the CDR3 reads TGTGCCAGCAGCTTGGGCCCCGCGAGCTCCTACAATGAGCAGTTCTTC. This sequence encodes CASSLGPASSYNEQFF.

This clone was detected once. The V gene is TRBV6-6, the J gene TRBJ2-5; D not resolved. This CDR3 contains 15 residues. The germline CDR1 and CDR2 sequences are MNHNY and SVGAGI (reference sequence). V was clipped by 0 bases and J by 0 bases, with 8 bases between them. CDR3 sequence reads: CASSYSIQDQETQYF. In DNA form, the CDR3 reads TGTGCCAGCAGTTACTCGATTCAGGACCAAGAGACCCAGTACTTC.